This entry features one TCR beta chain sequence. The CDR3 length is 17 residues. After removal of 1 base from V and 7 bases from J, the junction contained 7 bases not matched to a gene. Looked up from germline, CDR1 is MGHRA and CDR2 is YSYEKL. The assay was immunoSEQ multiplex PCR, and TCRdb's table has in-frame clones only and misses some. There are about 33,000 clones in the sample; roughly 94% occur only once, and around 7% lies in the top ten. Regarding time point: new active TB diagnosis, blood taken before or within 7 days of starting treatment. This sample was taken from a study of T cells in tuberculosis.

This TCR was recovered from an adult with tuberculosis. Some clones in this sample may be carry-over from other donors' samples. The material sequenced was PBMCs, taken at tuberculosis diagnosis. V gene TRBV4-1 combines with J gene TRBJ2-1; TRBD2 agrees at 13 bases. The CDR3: CASSQATSGGPGNEQFF. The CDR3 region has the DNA TGCGCCAGCAGCCAAGCGACTAGCGGGGGGCCGGGAAATGAGCAGTTCTTC.